This T cell receptor beta chain was sequenced during a study of T cells in Graves' hyperthyroidism and ophthalmopathy (dated by TCRdb to between 2018 and 2021). Study-level background: Peripheral blood samples were taken at initial diagnosis, before any treatment was given. The approximately 100 discovery patients were randomly split 7:3 into training and test sets. In several Graves' hyperthyroidism patients, the study also compared T-cell repertoires from thyroid tissue with T-cell repertoires from blood. To identify distinguishing TCR V-J signatures, a discovery cohort of roughly 100 patients was used, comprising 43 with Graves' ophthalmopathy and around 57 with stable Graves' hyperthyroidism. Whether ophthalmopathy could be predicted prospectively was tested in an independent validation cohort made up of approximately 19 hyperthyroidism patients plus 17 patients who later progressed to ophthalmopathy. TCR Vbeta CDR3 sequencing of 140 or so peripheral blood samples (approximately 44 ophthalmopathy, roughly 74 hyperthyroidism and approximately 17 progressor patients) is reported in the paper. After blood sampling, hyperthyroidism patients were treated with methimazole at a starting dose of 30 mg daily, and ophthalmopathy patients were treated with high-dose intravenous methylprednisolone.

TCR beta CDR3 regions were amplified from RNA transcripts. The TCR CDR3 was subjected to a first round of RT-PCR using the HTBI primer set and the Qiagen OneStep RT-PCR kit. Libraries were constructed in a second round of multiplex PCR, after which size selection and purification were performed. Libraries were sequenced paired-end with 100 bp reads on an Illumina HiSeq2000. Regarding the original processing steps: SOAPnuke was used to process the raw data, throwing out any read that contained adapters or uncalled bases, had a mean Phred below 15, or lacked an exact constant-primer or identifier match. COPE v1.2.5 was used to merge the high-quality paired reads, and each unique nucleotide sequence was defined as a clonotype. MiTCR v1.1 was used to align clonotypes to the IMGT TRBV, TRBD and TRBJ reference segments. The analysis included only V-J combinations with a frequency above 0.0001, which together covered around 99% of the repertoires. A TCS score was defined as the ratio between F50 (clonal expansion) and ExV (chaos), using BLOSUM62-based TCRdist between CDR3 peptides within each V-J. Welch's t-statistics and random forest reduced around 550 V-J features to about 13, which were used in a naive Bayes classifier (R e1071). The public sequencing data were trimmed at Q25 with fastp and processed into clonotypes with MiXCR by TCRdb, which kept only in-frame beta chains. Under each unique CDR3 protein, matching rows form one entry showing the most common genes and DNA. The V and J calls here are based on TCRdb, not the publication. This sample has 650,000 to 850,000 distinct CDR3 sequences in its table, and around 20% of those were observed once. The ten largest clones represent approximately 16% of the sample.

Hyperthyroidism patients were newly diagnosed, had a disease duration of under 2 months, and were aged 18 to 65 years. Exclusion was applied to patients with uncontrolled infections, other autoimmune diseases, pregnancy or lactation. Diagnoses were established on the basis of clinical symptoms, serum thyroxine and TRAb, thyroid ultrasound, and orbital computed tomography. Blood from progressor patients was collected at the time of first diagnosis with hyperthyroidism, before any ophthalmopathy symptoms had appeared. Ficoll-Paque density gradient centrifugation was used to isolate PBMCs from 10 ml of fresh peripheral blood. Progressor patients were first diagnosed with Graves' hyperthyroidism and then developed ophthalmopathy during follow-up. Total RNA was extracted with Trizol reagent, and quality was checked on an Agilent 2100 Bioanalyzer. Ends trimmed: V by 5 bases, J by 4 bases; bases unmatched to a gene: 8. Reading the germline V gene (reference sequence) gives CDR1 DFQATT and CDR2 SNEGSKA. There are 14 amino acids in the CDR3, from cysteine to phenylalanine inclusive. Only the CDR3 portion is preserved as DNA: 42 bases, with reading frame beginning at the first base.

Broad study findings and their caveats: In validation, progression to ophthalmopathy was predicted by the model with almost 71% sensitivity and approximately 78% specificity, a median of around 5.9 months before onset. A model built on a 13 V-J signature distinguished ophthalmopathy from stable hyperthyroidism, reaching about 89% sensitivity and about 81% specificity in cross-validation and 80%/75% in testing. Most expanded thyroid clonotypes (frequency above 0.001) were also found in blood, which suggests that blood repertoires may mirror thyroid immune responses. Sample size was not statistically predetermined, and blinding of investigators to group allocation was not performed.

As for this clonotype: There is no known antigen for this receptor. No base-level quality is on record; no much larger clone is a single base apart.

The rearranged segments are TRBV20-1 and TRBJ2-3; TRBD2 agrees with 8 junctional bases. What was sequenced was blood. The source is a woman between 50 and 59 years old with Graves' hyperthyroidism that later progressed to Graves' ophthalmopathy. The CDR3 corresponds to CSAPVSGGPDTQYF. The bases are TGCAGTGCTCCGGTCAGCGGGGGACCAGATACGCAGTATTTT.